This record looks at one T cell receptor (beta chain) sequence and its context. This clonotype was observed a handful of times. Its antigen is not yet known. Nothing much larger sits one base from this clone, and base qualities are not available. The germline ends are 11 bases apart after V is trimmed by 5 bases and J by 4 bases. The CDR3 measures 12 amino acids from cysteine to phenylalanine. Left in the record is the CDR3 DNA by itself, 36 bases read in frame from the first base. The germline V gene (reference sequence) supplies CDR1 DFQATT and CDR2 SNEGSKA. In the ophthalmopathy patients, disease was moderately to severely active, with a Clinical Activity Score of 3 or more, a NOSPECS grade of 4 or more, and a duration of less than 3 months. Patients with uncontrolled infections, other autoimmune diseases, pregnancy or lactation were excluded. Diagnoses were established on the basis of clinical symptoms, serum thyroxine and TRAb, thyroid ultrasound, and orbital computed tomography. PBMCs were isolated from 10 ml of fresh peripheral blood by Ficoll-Paque density gradient centrifugation. Trizol reagent was used to extract total RNA, and RNA quality was then checked on an Agilent 2100 Bioanalyzer.

This entry belongs to a study of T cells in Graves' hyperthyroidism and ophthalmopathy (dated by TCRdb to about 2019). With regard to the full study: Peripheral blood was sampled at the time of initial diagnosis, prior to any treatment. A discovery cohort of roughly 100 patients, roughly 43 with Graves' ophthalmopathy and more than 55 with stable Graves' hyperthyroidism, was used to find distinguishing TCR V-J signatures. Prospective prediction of ophthalmopathy was tested in an independent validation cohort of 18 to 20 hyperthyroidism patients and 17 patients who later progressed to ophthalmopathy. The 100 discovery patients were randomly split 7:3 into training and test sets. In roughly six Graves' hyperthyroidism patients, the study also compared T-cell repertoires from thyroid tissue with T-cell repertoires from blood. After sampling, hyperthyroidism patients received methimazole starting at 30 mg daily, and ophthalmopathy patients received high-dose intravenous methylprednisolone. The paper describes TCR Vbeta CDR3 sequencing of 120 to 150 peripheral blood samples, made up of roughly 45 ophthalmopathy patients, roughly 75 hyperthyroidism patients and about 17 progressor patients.

Beyond this particular receptor, the publication reports: No statistical method was used to fix the sample size in advance, and group allocation was not hidden from the investigators. Most expanded thyroid clonotypes (frequency above 0.001) were also found in blood, which suggests that blood repertoires may mirror thyroid immune responses. A 13 V-J signature model separated ophthalmopathy from stable hyperthyroidism, with 87.88% sensitivity and just under 84% specificity in cross-validation and 80%/75% in testing. During validation, the model predicted progression to ophthalmopathy a median of roughly six months ahead of onset, with roughly 65% sensitivity and more than 72% specificity.

The TCR beta CDR3 regions were amplified from the RNA transcripts. A first-round RT-PCR of the TCR CDR3 used the HTBI primer set with the Qiagen OneStep RT-PCR kit. The libraries were constructed in a second round of multiplex PCR and then size-selected and purified. Sequencing of the libraries was done on an Illumina HiSeq2000 using paired-end 100 bp reads. In the source study's methods: SOAPnuke was used to process the raw data, with reads discarded if the reads contained adapters or uncalled bases, had a mean Phred below 15, or lacked an exact constant-primer or identifier match. High-quality paired reads were merged using COPE v1.2.5, and each unique nucleotide sequence was defined as a clonotype. MiTCR v1.1 was used to align clonotypes to the IMGT TRBV, TRBD and TRBJ reference segments. Only V-J combinations with frequency above 0.0001, covering about 99% of repertoires, were analysed. The TCS score was defined as the ratio of F50 (clonal expansion) to E x V (chaos), calculated using BLOSUM62-based TCRdist between CDR3 peptides within each V-J. Welch's t-statistics and random forest reduced fewer than 600 V-J features to about 12, which were used in a naive Bayes classifier (R e1071). In TCRdb, the public reads were trimmed at Q25 with fastp and aligned with MiXCR, with productive beta chains retained. Each record represents a unique CDR3 protein, reported with the most common genes and DNA among its rows. The V and J calls were determined by TCRdb, not by the authors. The sample profile shows under 500,000 distinct CDR3 sequences; over 12% of them were found once. The biggest ten clones account for around 28% of the sample.

The rearranged segments are TRBV20-1 and TRBJ1-1; the D segment cannot be called with confidence. Sequenced material: blood. The TCR originated in a man aged 45-65 years with Graves' ophthalmopathy. The CDR3 protein: CSAEAGATEAFF. In nucleotide form, the sequence is TGCAGTGCTGAGGCAGGAGCCACTGAAGCTTTCTTT.